This TCR beta chain was captured in a study of blood T cell repertoires in COVID-19. Turning to the study itself: T cells, B-cell-depleted T cells, or PBMCs supplied cDNA or gDNA.

In the original analysis: Nucleated cell number was recorded as an estimate derived from reference gene primer amplification. Clones were read by immunoSEQ multiplex PCR, and TCRdb kept only the in-frame ones, dropping some. That table supplies the V and J calls and clone size; D and trimming were determined from the DNA. Of around 310,000 clones listed, roughly 90% were seen once; the top ten hold roughly a tenth. Participants spanned ages roughly 18 to 90 years and resided in 24 US areas. Participant-given clinical history determined each cohort assignment. Material for sequencing was PBMCs or T cells enriched from blood (not recorded which). The receptor was derived from a young woman who had recovered from COVID-19.

This chain's CDR3 is CASSLTGHSNEKLFF. In DNA form, the CDR3 reads TGCGCCAGCAGCTTGACCGGACACAGTAATGAAAAACTGTTTTTT. V usage is TRBV5-1 and J usage is TRBJ1-4; a weak D match, TRBD1 (5 bases). CDR3 size: 15 residues. V lost 1 base and J lost 4, with 11 bases in between. Germline assignment: CDR1 SGHRS and CDR2 YFSETQ.